This TCR beta chain was found in a study of T cell responses to AZD1222 COVID-19 vaccine. TCRdb keeps only in-frame clones here, not all; method: immunoSEQ multiplex PCR. The sample lists 100,000 to 150,000 clones; around nine tenths were seen once. General study points: Baseline serology detected seropositivity in only 5 or 6 AZD1222 recipients. Only after the peak T cell response were repertoires sampled.

The length of the CDR3 is 12 residues. CDR1 is LNHDA, CDR2 SQIVND, per germline (reference sequence). Trimming pared 5 bases from V and 3 bases from J, leaving 8 bases between. Comment on this clone: The target antigen is unknown.

Here the sequenced sample was peripheral blood, taken on day 0 of MenACWY control vaccination. This sequence originates from an adult in good health. The chain is built from TRBV19 and TRBJ2-7; D not certain. The CDR3 spells CASSVSGYEQYF. The DNA of the CDR3 is TGTGCCAGTAGTGTGAGTGGCTACGAGCAGTACTTC.